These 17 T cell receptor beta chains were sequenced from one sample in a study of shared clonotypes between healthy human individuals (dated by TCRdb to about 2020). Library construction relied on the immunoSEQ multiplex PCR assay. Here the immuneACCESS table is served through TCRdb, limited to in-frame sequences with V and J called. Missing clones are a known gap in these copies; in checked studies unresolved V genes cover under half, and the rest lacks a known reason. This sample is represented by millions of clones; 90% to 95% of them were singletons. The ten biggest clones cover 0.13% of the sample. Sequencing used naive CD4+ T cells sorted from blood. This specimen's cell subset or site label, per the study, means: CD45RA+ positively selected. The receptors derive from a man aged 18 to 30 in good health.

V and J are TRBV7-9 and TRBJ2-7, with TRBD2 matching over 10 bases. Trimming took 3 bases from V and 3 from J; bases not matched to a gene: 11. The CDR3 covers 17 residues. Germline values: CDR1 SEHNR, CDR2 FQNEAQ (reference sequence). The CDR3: CASSLDFSLAGIYEQYF. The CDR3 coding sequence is TGTGCCAGCAGCTTGGACTTCTCACTAGCGGGAATCTACGAGCAGTACTTC. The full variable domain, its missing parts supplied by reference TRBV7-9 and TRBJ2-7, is DTGVSQNPRHKITKRGQNVTFRCDPISEHNRLYWYRQTLGQGPEFLTYFQNEAQLEKSRLLSDRFSAERPKGSFSTLEIQRTEQGDSAMYLCASSLDFSLAGIYEQYFGPGTRLTVT.

The CDR3 loop is CASSLTQGLAIEQFF. Here the CDR3 DNA reads TGTGCCAGCAGCTTAACGCAGGGGCTAGCGATTGAGCAGTTCTTC. The rearrangement uses TRBV7-2 and TRBJ2-1; the D call may be TRBD1 or TRBD2 (6 bases each). The CDR3 runs to 15 residues. V was shortened by 2 bases and J by 9 bases, with 17 bases between the two germline ends. Germline V lookup: CDR1 SGHTA, CDR2 FQGNSA.

The CDR3 DNA reads as TGCGCCAGCAGCTTGGTGTCAGCTAGCACAGATACGCAGTATTTT. This encodes CASSLVSASTDTQYF. The chain has TRBV5-1 and TRBJ2-3, with D hard to call. CDR1 is SGHRS, CDR2 YFSETQ, per germline. Trimming cost V 0 bases and J 0 bases, with 8 bases left between them. The CDR3 totals 15 residues. Drawing the rest from reference TRBV5-1 and TRBJ2-3, the complete variable domain is KAGVTQTPRYLIKTRGQQVTLSCSPISGHRSVSWYQQTPGQGLQFLFEYFSETQRNKGNFPGRFSGRQFSNSRSEMNVSTLELGDSALYLCASSLVSASTDTQYFGPGTRLTVL.

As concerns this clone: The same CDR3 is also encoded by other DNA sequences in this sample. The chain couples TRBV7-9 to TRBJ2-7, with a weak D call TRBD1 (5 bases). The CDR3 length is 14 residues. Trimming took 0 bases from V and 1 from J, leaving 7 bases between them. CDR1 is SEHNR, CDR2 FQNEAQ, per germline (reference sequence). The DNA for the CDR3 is TGTGCCAGCAGCTTAGCAGGGGTATCCTACGAGCAGTACTTC. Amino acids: CASSLAGVSYEQYF.

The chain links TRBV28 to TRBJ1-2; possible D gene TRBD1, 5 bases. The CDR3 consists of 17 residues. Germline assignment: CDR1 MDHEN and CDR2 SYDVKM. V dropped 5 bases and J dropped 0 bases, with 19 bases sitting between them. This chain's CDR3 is CASSDPQGAITNYGYTF. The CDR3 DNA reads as TGTGCCAGCAGTGACCCTCAGGGCGCCATTACTAACTATGGCTACACCTTC.

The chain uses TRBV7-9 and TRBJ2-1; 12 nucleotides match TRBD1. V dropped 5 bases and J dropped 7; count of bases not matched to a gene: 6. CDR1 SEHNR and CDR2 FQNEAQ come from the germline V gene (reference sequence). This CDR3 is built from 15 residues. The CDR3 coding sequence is TGTGCCAGCAGCCTCGGGACAGGGGGCCAGAATGAGCAGTTCTTC. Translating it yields CASSLGTGGQNEQFF.

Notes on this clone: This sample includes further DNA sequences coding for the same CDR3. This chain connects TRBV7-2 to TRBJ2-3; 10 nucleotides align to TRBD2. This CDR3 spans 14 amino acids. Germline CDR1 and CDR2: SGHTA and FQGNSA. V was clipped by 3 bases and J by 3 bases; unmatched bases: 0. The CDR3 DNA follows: TGTGCCAGCAGCTTTAGCGGGGGGACAGATACGCAGTATTTT. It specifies CASSFSGGTDTQYF.

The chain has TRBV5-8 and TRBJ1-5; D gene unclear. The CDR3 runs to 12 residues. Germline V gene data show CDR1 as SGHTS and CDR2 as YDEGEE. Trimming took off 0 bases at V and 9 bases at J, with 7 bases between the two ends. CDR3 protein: CASSLVFGPQHF. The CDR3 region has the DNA TGTGCCAGCAGCTTGGTATTTGGGCCCCAGCATTTT.

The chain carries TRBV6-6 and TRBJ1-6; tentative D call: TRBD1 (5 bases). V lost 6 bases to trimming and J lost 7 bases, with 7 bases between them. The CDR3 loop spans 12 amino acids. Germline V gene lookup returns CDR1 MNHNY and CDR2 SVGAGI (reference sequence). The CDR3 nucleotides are TGTGCCAGCAGGGACACCAATTCACCCCTCCACTTT. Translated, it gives CASRDTNSPLHF.

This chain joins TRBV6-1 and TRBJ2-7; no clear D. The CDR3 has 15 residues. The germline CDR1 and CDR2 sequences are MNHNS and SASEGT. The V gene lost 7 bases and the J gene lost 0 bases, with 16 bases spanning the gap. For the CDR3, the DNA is TGTGCCAGCACCCGGACGGTTGATAGCTCCTACGAGCAGTACTTC. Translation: CASTRTVDSSYEQYF.

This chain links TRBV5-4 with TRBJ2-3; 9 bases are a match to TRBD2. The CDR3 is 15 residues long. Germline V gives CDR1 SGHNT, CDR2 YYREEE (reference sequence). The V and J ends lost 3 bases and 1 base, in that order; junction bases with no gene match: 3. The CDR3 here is CASSWTSAGTDTQYF. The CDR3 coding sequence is TGTGCCAGCAGCTGGACTAGCGCCGGCACAGATACGCAGTATTTT. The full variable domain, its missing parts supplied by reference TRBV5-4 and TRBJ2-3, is ETGVTQSPTHLIKTRGQQVTLRCSSQSGHNTVSWYQQALGQGPQFIFQYYREEENGRGNFPPRFSGLQFPNYSSELNVNALELDDSALYLCASSWTSAGTDTQYFGPGTRLTVL.

The CDR3 loop is CASGLSWRGPPYEQYF. Written as DNA, the CDR3 is TGTGCTAGTGGTTTGTCCTGGCGAGGGCCGCCCTACGAGCAGTACTTC. V is TRBV12-5 and J is TRBJ2-7; TRBD2 is a possible D gene (5 bases). Between the trimmed V and J ends, which lost 2 bases and 2 bases, there was a span of 16 bases. The CDR3 contains 16 residues. From germline, CDR1 is LGHNT and CDR2 FRNRAP.

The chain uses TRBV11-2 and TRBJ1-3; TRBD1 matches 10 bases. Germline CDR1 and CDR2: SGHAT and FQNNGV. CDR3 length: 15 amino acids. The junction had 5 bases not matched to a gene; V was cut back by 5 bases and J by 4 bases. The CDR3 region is CASSPDRGPGNTIYF. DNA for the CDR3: TGTGCCAGCAGCCCAGACAGGGGGCCAGGAAACACCATATATTTT. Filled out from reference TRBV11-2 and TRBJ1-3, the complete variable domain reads EAGVAQSPRYKIIEKRQSVAFWCNPISGHATLYWYQQILGQGPKLLIQFQNNGVVDDSQLPKDRFSAERLKGVDSTLKIQPAKLEDSAVYLCASSPDRGPGNTIYFGEGSWLTVV.

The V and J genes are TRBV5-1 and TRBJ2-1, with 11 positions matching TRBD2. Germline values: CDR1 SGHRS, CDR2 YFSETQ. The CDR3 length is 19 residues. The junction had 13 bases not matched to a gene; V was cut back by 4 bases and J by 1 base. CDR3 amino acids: CASSPMVGASGRSYNEQFF. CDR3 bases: TGCGCCAGCAGCCCGATGGTTGGGGCTAGCGGGAGGTCCTACAATGAGCAGTTCTTC.

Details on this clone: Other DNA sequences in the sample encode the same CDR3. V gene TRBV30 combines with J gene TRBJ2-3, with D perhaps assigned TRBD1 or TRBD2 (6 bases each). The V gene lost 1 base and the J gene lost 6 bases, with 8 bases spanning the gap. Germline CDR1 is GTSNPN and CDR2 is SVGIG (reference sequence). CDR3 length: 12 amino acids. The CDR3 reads CAWSGGADTQYF. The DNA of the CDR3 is TGTGCCTGGAGTGGGGGGGCGGATACGCAGTATTTT.

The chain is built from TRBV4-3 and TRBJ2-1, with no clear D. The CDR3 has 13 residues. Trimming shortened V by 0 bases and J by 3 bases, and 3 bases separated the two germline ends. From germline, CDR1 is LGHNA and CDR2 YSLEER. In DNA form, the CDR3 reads TGCGCCAGCAGCCAAGAAATCTACAATGAGCAGTTCTTC. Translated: CASSQEIYNEQFF.

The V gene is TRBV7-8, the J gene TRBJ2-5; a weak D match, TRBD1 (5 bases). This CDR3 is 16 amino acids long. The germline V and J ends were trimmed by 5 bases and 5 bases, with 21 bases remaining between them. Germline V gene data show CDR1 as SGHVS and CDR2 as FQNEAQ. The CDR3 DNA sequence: TGTGCCAGCAGCCCTATAGGGGTCAGGGATGGGGAGACCCAGTACTTC. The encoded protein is CASSPIGVRDGETQYF.